The 18 T cell receptor beta chains below all came from one sample that was sequenced in a study of PD-1 blockade in classical Hodgkin lymphoma. Using immunoSEQ multiplex PCR, the repertoire was profiled, and TCRdb retains in-frame clones only, with some absent. Of approximately 50,000 clones listed, 73% were seen once; the top ten hold more than 12%. Relapse was seen in all patients after autologous stem cell transplantation, and brentuximab vedotin exposure was variable. The specimen comprised peripheral blood mononuclear cells (PBMCs), sampled before the second cycle of nivolumab. The receptors derive from a human donor with classical Hodgkin lymphoma.

This chain uses TRBV9 with TRBJ1-3; the D is unclear. The CDR3 totals 14 residues. The germline gives CDR1 SGDLS, CDR2 YYNGEE. V lost 0 bases, J lost 3 bases, and 7 bases lay in between. In DNA, the CDR3 is TGTGCCAGCAGCGTAGCGGAGCGTGGAAACACCATATATTTT. This codes for CASSVAERGNTIYF.

A single count supports this clone. This chain connects TRBV6-1 to TRBJ2-1; 11 positions agree with TRBD1. Germline V CDR1 and CDR2: MNHNS, SASEGT. The junction had 8 bases not matched to a gene; V was cut back by 2 bases and J by 5 bases. The CDR3 sequence is 17 residues long. For the CDR3, the DNA is TGTGCCAGCAGTGAAATATGGGACAGGGGGAGCGACAATGAGCAGTTCTTC. Translated: CASSEIWDRGSDNEQFF.

This clone was seen a few times. This chain links TRBV6-5 with TRBJ1-1; perhaps TRBD1 as D (5 bases). The length of the CDR3 is 13 residues. Trimming stripped 8 bases from V and 1 base from J, with 11 bases between. Germline lookup yields CDR1 MNHEY and CDR2 SVGAGI. The CDR3, as DNA: TGTGCCAGCTGGAGGAGGGGGAACACTGAAGCTTTCTTT. The encoded protein is CASWRRGNTEAFF.

The chain joins TRBV18 to TRBJ1-1; D unresolved. CDR3 length equals 13 residues. V lost 2 bases and J 1 base, leaving 5 bases between the germline ends. Looked up from germline, CDR1 is KGHSH and CDR2 is LQKENI. The CDR3 here is CASSPGTNTEAFF. Here the CDR3 DNA reads TGTGCCAGCTCACCAGGAACGAACACTGAAGCTTTCTTT.

This chain uses TRBV7-3 with TRBJ2-1; 8 bases are shared with TRBD2. Trimming took 1 base from V and 9 from J; bases not matched to a gene: 5. The CDR3 is 14 amino acids. Germline-derived CDR1 and CDR2 are SGHTA and FQGTGA. The CDR3 bases are TGTGCCAGCAGCTTAAAGGCGGGAGGTGGTGAGCAGTTCTTC. Protein sequence: CASSLKAGGGEQFF. Variable domain in full (rest from reference TRBV7-3 and TRBJ2-1): GAGVSQTPSNKVTEKGKYVELRCDPISGHTALYWYRQSLGQGPEFLIYFQGTGAADDSGLPNDRFFAVRPEGSVSTLKIQRTERGDSAVYLCASSLKAGGGEQFFGPGTRLTVL.

This chain connects TRBV5-1 to TRBJ2-7; D gene unclear. Trimming pared 0 bases from V and 5 bases from J, leaving 3 bases between. There are 11 residues in the CDR3. Germline V gene sequence: CDR1 SGHRS, CDR2 YFSETQ. CDR3 DNA: TGCGCCAGCAGCTTGGCCCACGAGCAGTACTTC. Translated, it gives CASSLAHEQYF.

This clone occurred once. The chain uses TRBV28 and TRBJ2-7, with D possibly being TRBD2 (7 bases). Per germline, CDR1 MDHEN and CDR2 SYDVKM. This CDR3 is 16 amino acids long. V lost 6 bases and J 4 bases, leaving 22 bases between the germline ends. The CDR3 reads CASSPALAVGAYEQYF. As DNA, the CDR3 is TGTGCCAGCAGCCCTGCTCTAGCGGTGGGGGCGTACGAGCAGTACTTC.

The chain has TRBV6-5 and TRBJ1-1; D unclear. The V gene's germline CDR1 is MNHEY and CDR2 SVGAGI. The V end lost 10 bases, the J end lost 4 bases, and 19 bases lay between the germline ends. This CDR3 is 14 amino acids long. The CDR3 DNA sequence: TGTGCCACCGGGGTGTGGGAGACGGGCACTGAAGCTTTCTTT. It is translated as CATGVWETGTEAFF.

The chain carries TRBV5-4 and TRBJ1-1; the D is unclear. The V gene lost 2 bases and the J gene lost 6 bases, with 11 bases spanning the gap. Germline loops: CDR1 SGHNT, CDR2 YYREEE (reference sequence). CDR3 size: 13 residues. DNA for the CDR3: TGTGCCAGCAGCTTAAACCTGAGGCCTGAAGCTTTCTTT. This translates into CASSLNLRPEAFF.

This chain connects TRBV19 to TRBJ2-7; TRBD1 aligns across 11 bases. CDR1 is LNHDA, CDR2 SQIVND, per germline (reference sequence). The CDR3 is 15 amino acids. V shed 3 bases, J shed 2 bases, and the junction held 3 bases outside the gene matches. The CDR3 spells CASSIRGQGAYEQYF. The CDR3 coding sequence is TGTGCCAGTAGTATTAGGGGACAGGGGGCCTACGAGCAGTACTTC.

This chain connects TRBV11-1 to TRBJ2-1; TRBD2 matches at 13 bases. The CDR3 consists of 16 residues. CDR1 and CDR2 from the germline V gene are SGHAT and FQDESV (reference sequence). Germline trimming cut 3 bases from V and 9 bases from J; bases unmatched to any gene: 8. The CDR3 spells CASSFWTSGSSGEQFF. CDR3 DNA sequence: TGTGCCAGCAGCTTCTGGACTAGCGGGAGTTCGGGTGAGCAGTTCTTC.

This clone was seen a single time. This chain joins TRBV6-5 and TRBJ1-6; 10 bases map to TRBD1. The ends lost 6 bases at V and 8 bases at J; junction bases unmatched: 7. Germline CDR1 reads MNHEY; CDR2 reads SVGAGI. The CDR3 is 15 amino acids. The chain's CDR3 is CASSPTGGGYSPLHF. The CDR3 coding sequence is TGTGCCAGCAGCCCGACAGGGGGCGGCTATTCACCCCTCCACTTT.

The chain employs TRBV7-3 and TRBJ2-7; D not certain. The germline V gene encodes CDR1 SGHTA and CDR2 FQGTGA. The CDR3 length is 17 residues. The germline V and J ends were trimmed by 2 bases and 0 bases, with 17 bases remaining between them. The DNA for the CDR3 is TGTGCCAGCAGCTTAGAAGACGGTACGTACAGCTCCTACGAGCAGTACTTC. This codes for CASSLEDGTYSSYEQYF.

This clone has just a few counts. The chain is built from TRBV29-1 and TRBJ2-7; perhaps TRBD1 as D (6 bases). This CDR3 spans 11 amino acids. Trimming stripped 4 bases from V and 6 bases from J, with 10 bases between. Looked up from germline, CDR1 is SQVTM and CDR2 is ANQGSEA. The CDR3 region is CSVVQGFEQYF. CDR3 nucleotide sequence: TGCAGCGTTGTACAGGGTTTCGAGCAGTACTTC.

The sample holds a few counts of this clone. This chain uses TRBV6-1 with TRBJ1-5; D is unresolved. The CDR3 extends over 15 amino acids. Germline V lookup: CDR1 MNHNS, CDR2 SASEGT. Trimming removed 2 bases at V and 0 bases at J, with 8 bases between. This CDR3 reads CASSERWGSNQPQHF. The DNA of the CDR3 is TGTGCCAGCAGTGAACGTTGGGGTAGCAATCAGCCCCAGCATTTT.

This chain links TRBV15 with TRBJ2-7; 12 bases map to TRBD2. Trimming at V came to 3 bases and at J to 3 bases, leaving 6 bases not matched to a gene. The CDR3 runs 16 residues. The V gene's germline CDR1 is LNHNV and CDR2 YYDKDF (reference sequence). The CDR3 here is CATSSLTSGRDYEQYF. CDR3 nucleotides: TGTGCCACCAGCAGTCTGACTAGCGGGAGAGACTACGAGCAGTACTTC.

This chain uses TRBV2 with TRBJ2-1; 10 bases are a match to TRBD2. The CDR3 runs to 15 residues. The V and J ends lost 5 bases and 2 bases, in that order; junction bases with no gene match: 3. Germline lookup yields CDR1 SNHLY and CDR2 FYNNEI. The CDR3 spells CASSPLAGAYNEQFF. Written as DNA, the CDR3 is TGTGCCAGCAGTCCTCTAGCGGGGGCCTACAATGAGCAGTTCTTC.

The rearrangement links TRBV12-5 to TRBJ1-1, with unresolved D. Germline assignment: CDR1 LGHNT and CDR2 FRNRAP. The CDR3 is 15 residues long. The ends were cut back, 2 bases at V and 0 bases at J, with 10 bases in the middle. In DNA form, the CDR3 reads TGTGCTAGTGGTTTGTCCGGCCTTATGAACACTGAAGCTTTCTTT. Translating gives CASGLSGLMNTEAFF.